Listed below are T cell receptor beta chains from one sample, sequenced in a study of cytomegalovirus exposure and HLA in healthy donors. Profiled with immunoSEQ multiplex PCR; TCRdb holds only in-frame clones, not every one. The data contain 50,000 to 65,000 clones, under 80% of them singletons. Sequencing input: PBMCs. These TCRs come from a woman aged 25-40 years in good health and CMV-seronegative. CDR3s include the opening cysteine and the closing phenylalanine or tryptophan. The order of the fields is clone size, V gene, J gene, D gene, CDR3 DNA, CDR3 protein. A D gene is named only where the DNA matches it firmly. Size tells how often a clone was seen (once, few, many) or the class of an expanded clone, and some rows leave it out.

clone size: NA
V gene: TRBV9
J gene: TRBJ2-1
D gene: TRBD2
CDR3 DNA: TGTGCCAGCAGCGTAGGTGGGGCGGGAGGGCCCTACAATGAGCAGTTCTTC
CDR3 protein: CASSVGGAGGPYNEQFF

clone size: NA
V gene: TRBV2
J gene: TRBJ2-2
D gene: NA
CDR3 DNA: TGTGCCAGCAGTGAGGTTGGGCAGACCACCGGGGAGCTGTTTTTT
CDR3 protein: CASSEVGQTTGELFF

clone size: NA
V gene: TRBV5-4
J gene: TRBJ2-5
D gene: TRBD2
CDR3 DNA: TGTGCCAGCAGCTTGGTTAGTAGCGGGAAAGAGACCCAGTACTTC
CDR3 protein: CASSLVSSGKETQYF

clone size: once
V gene: TRBV9
J gene: TRBJ2-3
D gene: TRBD1
CDR3 DNA: TGTGCCAGCAGCGCCCACAGGGGGCCTAGCACAGATACGCAGTATTTT
CDR3 protein: CASSAHRGPSTDTQYF

clone size: NA
V gene: TRBV10-3
J gene: TRBJ2-5
D gene: NA
CDR3 DNA: TGTGCCATCAGTGAATCGGAGACCCAGTACTTC
CDR3 protein: CAISESETQYF

clone size: NA
V gene: TRBV30
J gene: TRBJ1-1
D gene: TRBD1
CDR3 DNA: TGTGCCTGGAGAAGACAGGGTATCACTGAAGCTTTCTTT
CDR3 protein: CAWRRQGITEAFF

clone size: NA
V gene: TRBV5-4
J gene: TRBJ2-1
D gene: NA
CDR3 DNA: TGTGCCAGTACCCTGGGGGTAGCGGTAGACAATGAGCAGTTCTTC
CDR3 protein: CASTLGVAVDNEQFF

clone size: NA
V gene: TRBV7-9
J gene: TRBJ2-3
D gene: TRBD1
CDR3 DNA: TGTGCCAGCAGCTGGGACGGACAGGGGGCGACGGATACGCAGTATTTT
CDR3 protein: CASSWDGQGATDTQYF

clone size: NA
V gene: TRBV7-2
J gene: TRBJ2-2
D gene: NA
CDR3 DNA: TGTGCCAGCAGCAAAAGCGGAGGCCGAAACACCGGGGAGCTGTTTTTT
CDR3 protein: CASSKSGGRNTGELFF

clone size: NA
V gene: TRBV6-5
J gene: TRBJ2-7
D gene: TRBD1
CDR3 DNA: TGTGCCAGCAGTTTTCAGACAGGGCTTCTCTTTTACGAGCAGTACTTC
CDR3 protein: CASSFQTGLLFYEQYF

clone size: NA
V gene: TRBV9
J gene: TRBJ2-1
D gene: NA
CDR3 DNA: TGTGCCAGCAGCGTCCCCCTAAGAGGCGGTGAGCAGTTCTTC
CDR3 protein: CASSVPLRGGEQFF

clone size: NA
V gene: TRBV9
J gene: TRBJ1-1
D gene: TRBD1
CDR3 DNA: TGTGCCAGCAGCGCACCGGGACAGCCTGAAGCTTTCTTT
CDR3 protein: CASSAPGQPEAFF

clone size: NA
V gene: TRBV18
J gene: TRBJ1-1
D gene: NA
CDR3 DNA: TGTGCCAGCTCACCACTCGGGGGAGGGAGCGTGAACACTGAAGCTTTCTTT
CDR3 protein: CASSPLGGGSVNTEAFF

clone size: NA
V gene: TRBV18
J gene: TRBJ1-3
D gene: NA
CDR3 DNA: TGTGCCAGCTCACCGGACAGTAGAGGAAACACCATATATTTT
CDR3 protein: CASSPDSRGNTIYF

clone size: few
V gene: TRBV5-4
J gene: TRBJ2-2
D gene: TRBD2
CDR3 DNA: TGTGCCAGCAGCTTGAAGCGGGAGGGCACCACCGGGGAGCTGTTTTTT
CDR3 protein: CASSLKREGTTGELFF

clone size: NA
V gene: TRBV12-5
J gene: TRBJ2-5
D gene: NA
CDR3 DNA: TGTGCTAGTGGTTTGGGCCCCACCGGTCCTTTGGAGACCCAGTACTTC
CDR3 protein: CASGLGPTGPLETQYF

clone size: NA
V gene: TRBV29-1
J gene: TRBJ1-1
D gene: TRBD1
CDR3 DNA: TGCAGCTCTCCCGGGACAGACAACGGGAACACTGAAGCTTTCTTT
CDR3 protein: CSSPGTDNGNTEAFF

clone size: NA
V gene: TRBV19
J gene: TRBJ2-1
D gene: TRBD2
CDR3 DNA: TGTGCCAGTAGTATAGATATGCGGCGGGAGTCCAGCTCCTACAATGAGCAGTTCTTC
CDR3 protein: CASSIDMRRESSSYNEQFF

clone size: few
V gene: TRBV6-5
J gene: TRBJ2-7
D gene: TRBD2
CDR3 DNA: TGTGCCAGCAGTTACGGGGCTAGCGGGAGTTACGAGCAGTACTTC
CDR3 protein: CASSYGASGSYEQYF

clone size: NA
V gene: TRBV7-9
J gene: TRBJ1-1
D gene: NA
CDR3 DNA: TGTGCCAGCAGCTTACGCAGGCAGAAGAACACTGAAGCTTTCTTT
CDR3 protein: CASSLRRQKNTEAFF

clone size: NA
V gene: TRBV11-2
J gene: TRBJ1-4
D gene: TRBD1
CDR3 DNA: TGTGCCAGCAGCAAGGACAGGGGTCGGGAAAAACTGTTTTTT
CDR3 protein: CASSKDRGREKLFF

clone size: few
V gene: TRBV4-3
J gene: TRBJ2-3
D gene: TRBD1
CDR3 DNA: TGCGCCAGCAGCCAAAGGACAGGGGGGATAGATACGCAGTATTTT
CDR3 protein: CASSQRTGGIDTQYF